The clone carrying this TCR beta chain was counted many times. This record comes from a study of human T cells and chemical hapten exposure. Study context: 2% DPC applied to an approximately 2 cm by approximately 2 cm arm area sensitized donors. Patch tests put 0.01% DPC on the upper back, and the results were checked at 6 days.

Time point of the sample: patch test 3, about 24 weeks after DPC sensitization. Treatment described: therapeutic diphenylcyclopropenone sensitization with weekly scalp DPC. Attachment of unique molecular identifiers to individual cDNA molecules was performed in the library. TCRdb analysed the RACE reads with MiXCR anew, one entry per CDR3 protein. The profile shows 60,000 to 65,000 distinct CDR3 sequences, approximately 11% of them singletons. Germline V gene data show CDR1 as SGHTA and CDR2 as FQGTGA. CDR3 length: 14 residues. J lost 8 bases, V lost 6 bases, and 11 bases had no gene match. This chain links TRBV7-3 with TRBJ1-2; TRBD1 agrees at 8 bases. The source is a woman aged 30 to 39 with alopecia areata. Some clones in this sample may be carry-over from other donors' samples. Material: whole blood, obtained in connection with sensitization to the hapten diphenylcyclopropenone (DPC). CDR3 loop: CASRDDRGRGGYTF. The DNA for the CDR3 is TGTGCCAGCAGGGACGACAGGGGTCGGGGCGGCTACACCTTC.